The sequence of this TCR beta chain was determined in a study of vaccination effects on CD4 cells after COVID-19. The study's findings and limits: Early post-infection timepoints were missing from the study, which also had few convalescent patients. Convalescent patients' post-vaccine spike repertoire was mostly distinct vaccine-induced clones.

The germline V and J ends were trimmed by 1 base and 4 bases, with 13 bases remaining between them. The length of the CDR3 is 15 residues. The V gene's germline CDR1 is SGHTA and CDR2 FQGTGA. ViraFEST expansion of antigen-specific CD4+ T cells with viral peptide pools preceded sequencing. Culturing for 10 days preceded CD4+ T cell isolation. Convalescent patients had PCR-confirmed SARS-CoV-2 infection between March and December 2020. Each culture well received under 2.5 million PBMC. These cells were then cultured in IMDM with about 9.9 IU/ml IL-2 and 8.5 to 10 ug/ml peptides. Each culture had half its medium swapped for IL-2 medium on days 3 and 7. Turning to this clone: Antigen specificity is unknown.

Method: immunoSEQ multiplex PCR; TCRdb's copy keeps in-frame clones and lacks some. The sample lists around 47,000 clones, around 74% occurring once. This clonotype was sampled from a human donor who had a prior SARS-CoV-2 infection. V is TRBV7-3 and J is TRBJ2-5; D may be TRBD1 (5 bases). Material: CD4+ T cells from PBMCs cultured with a peptide pool, obtained before COVID-19 vaccination. The CDR3 is CASSLNQGQGETQYF. DNA of the CDR3: TGTGCCAGCAGCTTAAATCAGGGTCAGGGAGAGACCCAGTACTTC.